The source of this T cell receptor (beta chain) is a study of early stage breast cancer tumors. The germline gives CDR1 SGHVS, CDR2 FNYEAQ. The CDR3 spans 16 residues. The V and J ends lost 6 bases and 0 bases, in that order; junction bases with no gene match: 2. Blood replicates held 0.5 ug DNA, tumor or normal breast around 1.5 ug, two each. Sequencing used immunoSEQ multiplex PCR; TCRdb keeps in-frame clones, though not all of them. Among tens of thousands of clones listed, about two thirds were seen once. Concerning this clone itself: Its antigen is undetermined.

Study-wide points: Bulk DNA sequencing of unsorted cells missed chain pairing and markers.

The gene calls are TRBV7-6 and TRBJ2-2, with 12 bases that match TRBD2. This TCR was sampled from a person between 50 and 60 years old with breast cancer. Sequenced sample: blood. The CDR3 DNA reads TGTGCCAGCAGTCGGACTAGCGGGACGAACACCGGGGAGCTGTTTTTT. Translating it yields CASSRTSGTNTGELFF.